Presented here are 15 T cell receptor beta chains from one specimen sequenced in a study of T cell responses to AZD1222 COVID-19 vaccine. Assay used: immunoSEQ multiplex PCR; TCRdb lists only in-frame clones, some missing. The table records some 160,000 clones, about 91% of them present only once. The sequencing here drew on peripheral blood, taken on day 0 of AZD1222 vaccination. The source is an adult in good health.

The chain employs TRBV30 and TRBJ2-7, with 8 bases aligning to TRBD2. The CDR3 loop spans 14 amino acids. The V and J ends lost 5 bases and 2 bases, in that order; junction bases with no gene match: 8. CDR1 is GTSNPN and CDR2 is SVGIG in the germline V gene (reference sequence). The CDR3 sequence: CAWGSGSMTYEQYF. The CDR3 DNA reads as TGTGCCTGGGGGAGCGGGAGTATGACCTACGAGCAGTACTTC.

This CDR3 reads CASSQDWDRGLKSTEAFF. CDR3 coding DNA: TGCGCCAGCAGCCAAGATTGGGACAGGGGGCTGAAAAGCACTGAAGCTTTCTTT. The chain is built from TRBV4-1 and TRBJ1-1, with TRBD1 identical over 12 bases. CDR1 is MGHRA and CDR2 is YSYEKL in the germline V gene. Trimming cost V 0 bases and J 4 bases; bases outside gene matches: 9. The CDR3 runs 18 residues.

In its sample, this clone was seen a few times. The chain recombines TRBV7-3 with TRBJ2-1; D not resolved. This CDR3 contains 15 residues. CDR1 and CDR2 (germline): SGHTA, FQGTGA. V lost 2 bases, J lost 6 bases, and 14 bases lay in between. The CDR3 nucleotides read TGTGCCAGCAGCTTAGGTTTAATGGGGTCCAATGAGCAGTTCTTC. It is translated as CASSLGLMGSNEQFF. Combining the CDR3 with reference TRBV7-3 and TRBJ2-1 gives the whole variable domain GAGVSQTPSNKVTEKGKYVELRCDPISGHTALYWYRQSLGQGPEFLIYFQGTGAADDSGLPNDRFFAVRPEGSVSTLKIQRTERGDSAVYLCASSLGLMGSNEQFFGPGTRLTVL.

CDR3: CASAPGGGGNTGELFF. The DNA of the CDR3 is TGCGCCAGCGCCCCCGGAGGAGGGGGCAACACCGGGGAGCTGTTTTTT. The chain uses TRBV5-1 and TRBJ2-2, with D possibly TRBD1 on 7 matching bases. Trimming cost V 7 bases and J 2 bases, with 18 bases left between them. Germline CDR1 is SGHRS and CDR2 is YFSETQ. This CDR3 region has 16 residues.

The chain links TRBV7-9 to TRBJ2-7; 10 nucleotides match TRBD1. The trim removed 1 base at V and 3 bases at J, leaving 3 bases unmatched. Germline V CDR1 and CDR2: SEHNR, FQNEAQ (reference sequence). This CDR3 is 15 amino acids long. The CDR3 protein is CASSLEGDRGYEQYF. The CDR3 region has the DNA TGTGCCAGCAGCTTAGAAGGGGACAGGGGCTACGAGCAGTACTTC.

This clone appeared a single time. This chain joins TRBV10-3 and TRBJ2-7, with D maybe TRBD2 (5 bases). V lost 8 bases and J 0 bases, leaving 11 bases between the germline ends. Germline CDR1 ENHRY, CDR2 SYGVKD. The CDR3 length is 13 residues. The CDR3 nucleotides are TGTGCCATCTCTCGGGGTTACTCCTACGAGCAGTACTTC. The encoded protein is CAISRGYSYEQYF.

V usage is TRBV28 and J usage is TRBJ2-7; D call uncertain. The CDR3 loop spans 12 amino acids. CDR1 MDHEN and CDR2 SYDVKM come from the germline V gene. V was clipped by 3 bases and J by 4 bases, with 7 bases between them. In DNA form, the CDR3 reads TGTGCCAGCAGTTTGCTAGTTTACGAGCAGTACTTC. Translation: CASSLLVYEQYF.

The chain recombines TRBV7-3 with TRBJ2-2; TRBD1 aligns across 8 bases. J gave up 6 bases and V 5 bases, and 2 bases lay outside the gene matches. Germline V lookup: CDR1 SGHTA, CDR2 FQGTGA. CDR3 length equals 13 residues. CDR3 amino acids: CASSPTGAGELFF. CDR3 coding DNA: TGTGCCAGCAGCCCGACAGGGGCCGGGGAGCTGTTTTTT.

J is TRBJ1-5 and V is TRBV18, with D unclear. The V end lost 3 bases, the J end lost 3 bases, and 15 bases lay between the germline ends. Germline CDR1 KGHSH, CDR2 LQKENI. This CDR3 has 16 residues. The CDR3 nucleotides are TGTGCCAGCTCACCTTCAAGCTTGGGGAACAATCAGCCCCAGCATTTT. Protein sequence: CASSPSSLGNNQPQHF. Combining the CDR3 with reference TRBV18 and TRBJ1-5 gives the whole variable domain NAGVMQNPRHLVRRRGQEARLRCSPMKGHSHVYWYRQLPEEGLKFMVYLQKENIIDESGMPKERFSAEFPKEGPSILRIQQVVRGDSAAYFCASSPSSLGNNQPQHFGDGTRLSIL.

The chain is built from TRBV6-5 and TRBJ1-1; 8 bases align to TRBD1. Germline trimming cut 6 bases from V and 2 bases from J; bases unmatched to any gene: 8. The CDR3 is 15 residues long. The germline CDR1 and CDR2 sequences are MNHEY and SVGAGI. The CDR3 DNA follows: TGTGCCAGCAGCCTCGCCGGGACAGGAAACACTGAAGCTTTCTTT. This sequence encodes CASSLAGTGNTEAFF.

The J gene is TRBJ2-7, the V gene TRBV14; D is tentatively TRBD1 or TRBD2 (5 bases each). With 4 bases removed from V and 6 bases from J, the gap between germline ends came to 16 bases. Per the germline V gene, CDR1 is SGHDN and CDR2 is FVKESK. This CDR3 is built from 14 residues. The chain's CDR3 is CASSRKWDGLEQYF. The CDR3 region has the DNA TGTGCCAGCAGCCGAAAATGGGACGGCCTCGAGCAGTACTTC.

This rearrangement joins TRBV19 to TRBJ1-1; D remains unclear. The CDR3 length is 15 residues. The ends were cut back, 5 bases at V and 0 bases at J, with 13 bases in the middle. The germline V gene encodes CDR1 LNHDA and CDR2 SQIVND (reference sequence). DNA for the CDR3: TGTGCCAGTAGTCCGCGGACGAACGTGAACACTGAAGCTTTCTTT. This encodes CASSPRTNVNTEAFF. Filled out from reference TRBV19 and TRBJ1-1, the complete variable domain reads DGGITQSPKYLFRKEGQNVTLSCEQNLNHDAMYWYRQDPGQGLRLIYYSQIVNDFQKGDIAEGYSVSREKKESFPLTVTSAQKNPTAFYLCASSPRTNVNTEAFFGQGTRLTVV.

This rearrangement joins TRBV11-2 to TRBJ1-3; D possibly corresponds to TRBD1 (6 bases). The germline CDR1 and CDR2 sequences are SGHAT and FQNNGV. The CDR3 is made up of 15 amino acids. The V end was cut by 5 bases, the J end by 0 bases, with 11 bases between. CDR3 loop: CASSPDRTSGNTIYF. The CDR3 DNA sequence: TGTGCCAGCAGCCCCGACAGGACCTCTGGAAACACCATATATTTT.

The chain has TRBV27 and TRBJ2-7, with 9 bases identical to TRBD1. The CDR3 has 16 residues. V lost 2 bases to trimming and J lost 3 bases; unmatched junction nucleotides: 8. CDR1 MNHEY and CDR2 SMNVEV come from the germline V gene (reference sequence). The CDR3 DNA is TGTGCCAGCAGTTTAAAACGTCTGGACAGGGGCTACGAGCAGTACTTC. This sequence encodes CASSLKRLDRGYEQYF.

V gene TRBV15 combines with J gene TRBJ2-7; D is ambiguous. Between the trimmed V and J ends, which lost 4 bases and 5 bases, there was a span of 12 bases. The germline gives CDR1 LNHNV, CDR2 YYDKDF (reference sequence). This CDR3 is built from 13 residues. This CDR3 is CATSIPPSNEQYF. In DNA form, the CDR3 reads TGTGCCACCAGCATCCCCCCCTCTAACGAGCAGTACTTC.